The 3 T cell receptor beta chains presented below share a single source sample, sequenced in a study of blood T cell repertoires in COVID-19. The repertoire was sequenced with immunoSEQ multiplex PCR; TCRdb's copy has only in-frame clones and lacks some. The table shows some 100,000 clones, with about 84% occurring only once. Sequencing input: peripheral blood. Receptors were obtained from a human donor in a cohort sampled during active COVID-19.

This clone was recorded many times. The chain is built from TRBV9 and TRBJ2-1, with 9 bases matching TRBD1. This CDR3 spans 14 amino acids. V shed 7 bases, J shed 5 bases, and the junction held 7 bases outside the gene matches. The germline V gene has CDR1 SGDLS and CDR2 YYNGEE. CDR3 residues: CASGTGMHNNEQFF. The CDR3 region has the DNA TGTGCCAGCGGGACAGGGATGCATAACAATGAGCAGTTCTTC. Supplemented by reference TRBV9 and TRBJ2-1, the full variable domain reads DSGVTQTPKHLITATGQRVTLRCSPRSGDLSVYWYQQSLDQGLQFLIQYYNGEERAKGNILERFSAQQFPDLHSELNLSSLELGDSALYFCASGTGMHNNEQFFGPGTRLTVL.

This chain links TRBV7-2 with TRBJ2-1, with D possibly matching TRBD2 (5 bases). V was clipped by 4 bases and J by 0 bases, with 13 bases between them. CDR3 size: 16 residues. Per germline, CDR1 SGHTA and CDR2 FQGNSA. The CDR3 DNA is TGTGCCAGCAGCTCGAGGGCTCTGGGCTCCTACAATGAGCAGTTCTTC. Translating gives CASSSRALGSYNEQFF.

The rearrangement links TRBV7-9 to TRBJ1-5; D is perhaps TRBD1 (5 bases). Germline CDR1 SEHNR, CDR2 FQNEAQ (reference sequence). The CDR3 contains 12 residues. V gave up 2 bases and J gave up 11 bases, with 10 bases separating them. The CDR3 DNA reads as TGTGCCAGCAGCTTATCGGGGGGTGCCCAGCATTTT. Translation: CASSLSGGAQHF.